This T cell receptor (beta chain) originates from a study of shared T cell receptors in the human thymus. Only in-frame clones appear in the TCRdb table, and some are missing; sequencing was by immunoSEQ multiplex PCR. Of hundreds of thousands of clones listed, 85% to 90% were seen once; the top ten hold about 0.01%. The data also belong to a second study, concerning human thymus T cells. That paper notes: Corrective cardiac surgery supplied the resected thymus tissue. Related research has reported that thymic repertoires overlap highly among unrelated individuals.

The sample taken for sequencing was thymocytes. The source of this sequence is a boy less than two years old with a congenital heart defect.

This chain's CDR3 is CASSFRYEQYF. DNA for the CDR3: TGTGCCAGCAGCTTTCGCTACGAGCAGTACTTC. This chain joins TRBV7-8 and TRBJ2-7, with D uncertain. The germline V gene encodes CDR1 SGHVS and CDR2 FQNEAQ. CDR3 length: 11 residues. The germline V and J ends were trimmed by 3 bases and 3 bases, with 3 bases remaining between them. The whole variable domain, remainder taken from reference TRBV7-8 and TRBJ2-7, is GAGVSQSPRYKVAKRGQDVALRCDPISGHVSLFWYQQALGQGPEFLTYFQNEAQLDKSGLPSDRFFAERPEGSVSTLKIQRTQQEDSAVYLCASSFRYEQYFGPGTRLTVT.